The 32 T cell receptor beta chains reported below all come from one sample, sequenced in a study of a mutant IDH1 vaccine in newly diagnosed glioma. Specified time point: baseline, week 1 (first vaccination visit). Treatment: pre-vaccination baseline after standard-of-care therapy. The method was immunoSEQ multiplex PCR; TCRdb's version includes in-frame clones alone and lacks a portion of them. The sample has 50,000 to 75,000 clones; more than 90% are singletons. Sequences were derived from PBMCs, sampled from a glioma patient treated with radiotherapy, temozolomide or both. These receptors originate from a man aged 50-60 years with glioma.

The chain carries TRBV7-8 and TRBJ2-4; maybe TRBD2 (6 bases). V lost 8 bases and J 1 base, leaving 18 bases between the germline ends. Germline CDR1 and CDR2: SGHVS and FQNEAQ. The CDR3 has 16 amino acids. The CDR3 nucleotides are TGTGCCAGCGGACGAAATGGGGGGAGGGCCAAAAACATTCAGTACTTC. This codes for CASGRNGGRAKNIQYF.

This CDR3 reads CASSLGSGPHEQYF. The CDR3 DNA reads as TGTGCCAGCAGCTTAGGTTCAGGGCCCCACGAGCAGTACTTC. V is TRBV7-6 and J is TRBJ2-7, with a weak D call TRBD1 (5 bases). The CDR3 has 14 amino acids. CDR1 SGHVS and CDR2 FNYEAQ come from the germline V gene. Between the trimmed V and J ends, which lost 1 base and 5 bases, there was a span of 12 bases. Based on the CDR3 plus reference TRBV7-6 and TRBJ2-7, the full variable domain is GAGVSQSPRYKVTKRGQDVALRCDPISGHVSLYWYRQALGQGPEFLTYFNYEAQQDKSGLPNDRFSAERPEGSISTLTIQRTEQRDSAMYRCASSLGSGPHEQYFGPGTRLTVT.

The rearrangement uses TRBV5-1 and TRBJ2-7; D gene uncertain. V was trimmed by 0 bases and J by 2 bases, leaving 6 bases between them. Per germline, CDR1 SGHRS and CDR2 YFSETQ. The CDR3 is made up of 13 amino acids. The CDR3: CASSLESTYEQYF. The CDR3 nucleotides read TGCGCCAGCAGCTTGGAGTCGACCTACGAGCAGTACTTC.

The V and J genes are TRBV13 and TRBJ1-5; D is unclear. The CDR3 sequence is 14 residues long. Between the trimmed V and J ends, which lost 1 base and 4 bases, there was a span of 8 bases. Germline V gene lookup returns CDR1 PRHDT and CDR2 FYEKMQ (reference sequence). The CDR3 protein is CASSLAPTNQPQHF. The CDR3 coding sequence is TGTGCCAGCAGCTTAGCCCCCACAAATCAGCCCCAGCATTTT.

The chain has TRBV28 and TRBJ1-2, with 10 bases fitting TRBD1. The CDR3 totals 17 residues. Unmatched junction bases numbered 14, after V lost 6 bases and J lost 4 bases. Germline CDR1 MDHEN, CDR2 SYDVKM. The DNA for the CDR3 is TGTGCCAGCAGCCAATTACCGGGACAGGGGCAAACCTATGGCTACACCTTC. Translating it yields CASSQLPGQGQTYGYTF.

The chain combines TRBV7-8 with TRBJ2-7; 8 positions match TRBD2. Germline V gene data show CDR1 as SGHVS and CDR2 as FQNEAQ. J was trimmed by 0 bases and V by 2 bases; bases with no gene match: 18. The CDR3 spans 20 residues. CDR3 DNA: TGTGCCAGCAGCTTAATGTCGCTCTGGGGCAGCGGGAGTAGCTCCTACGAGCAGTACTTC. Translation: CASSLMSLWGSGSSSYEQYF.

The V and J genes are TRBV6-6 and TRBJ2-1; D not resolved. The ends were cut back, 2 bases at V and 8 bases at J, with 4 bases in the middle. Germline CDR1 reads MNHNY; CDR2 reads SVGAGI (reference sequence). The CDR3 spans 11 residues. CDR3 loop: CASSYRDEQFF. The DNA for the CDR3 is TGTGCCAGCAGTTACAGGGATGAGCAGTTCTTC.

CDR3 in DNA: TGTGCCAGCAGCTTAGGTGGGACACCCTCGGGTGAGCAGTACTTC. It encodes CASSLGGTPSGEQYF. This chain links TRBV7-2 with TRBJ2-7, with a weak D call TRBD1 (6 bases). Trimming removed 1 base from V and 7 bases from J, with 17 bases in between. The CDR3 spans 15 residues. CDR1 SGHTA and CDR2 FQGNSA come from the germline V gene.

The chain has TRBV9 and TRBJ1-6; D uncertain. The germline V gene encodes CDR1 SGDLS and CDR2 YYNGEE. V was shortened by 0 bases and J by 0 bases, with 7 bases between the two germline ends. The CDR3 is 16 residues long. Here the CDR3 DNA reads TGTGCCAGCAGCGTAGCGGGGAGCTCCTATAATTCACCCCTCCACTTT. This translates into CASSVAGSSYNSPLHF.

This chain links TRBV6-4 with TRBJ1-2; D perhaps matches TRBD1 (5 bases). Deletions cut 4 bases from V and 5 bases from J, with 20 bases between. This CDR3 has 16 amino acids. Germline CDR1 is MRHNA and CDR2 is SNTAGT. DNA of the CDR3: TGTGCCAGCAGTGCCTCCCCTGCAGGGTCCAAATATGGCTACACCTTC. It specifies CASSASPAGSKYGYTF.

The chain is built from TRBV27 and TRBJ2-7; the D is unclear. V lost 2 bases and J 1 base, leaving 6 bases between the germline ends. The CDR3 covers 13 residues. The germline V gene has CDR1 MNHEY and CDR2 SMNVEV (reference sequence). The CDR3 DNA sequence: TGTGCCAGCAGTTTACCCACATCCTACGAGCAGTACTTC. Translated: CASSLPTSYEQYF.

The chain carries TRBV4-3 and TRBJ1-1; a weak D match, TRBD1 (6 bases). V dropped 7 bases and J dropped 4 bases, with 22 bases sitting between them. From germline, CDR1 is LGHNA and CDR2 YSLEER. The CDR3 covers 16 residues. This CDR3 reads CASKPSVTAGATEAFF. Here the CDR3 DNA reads TGCGCCAGCAAACCAAGCGTGACAGCGGGGGCCACTGAAGCTTTCTTT.

Written as DNA, the CDR3 is TGCAGCGTTGAGCTGGGGGCGAACCCCTACGAGCAGTACTTC. This encodes CSVELGANPYEQYF. The rearrangement joins TRBV29-1 to TRBJ2-7; possibly TRBD1 for D (6 bases). Trimming took 3 bases from V and 2 from J, leaving 14 bases between them. The CDR3 loop spans 14 amino acids. Germline CDR1 and CDR2: SQVTM and ANQGSEA.

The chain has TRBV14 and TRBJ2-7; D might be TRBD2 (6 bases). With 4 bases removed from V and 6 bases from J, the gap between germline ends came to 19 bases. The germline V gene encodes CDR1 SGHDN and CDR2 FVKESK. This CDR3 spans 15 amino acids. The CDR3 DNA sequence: TGTGCCAGCAGCCGCACTGTTCGGGGGTCCCGCGAGCAGTACTTC. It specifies CASSRTVRGSREQYF. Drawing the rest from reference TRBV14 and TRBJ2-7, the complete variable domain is EAGVTQFPSHSVIEKGQTVTLRCDPISGHDNLYWYRRVMGKEIKFLLHFVKESKQDESGMPNNRFLAERTGGTYSTLKVQPAELEDSGVYFCASSRTVRGSREQYFGPGTRLTVT.

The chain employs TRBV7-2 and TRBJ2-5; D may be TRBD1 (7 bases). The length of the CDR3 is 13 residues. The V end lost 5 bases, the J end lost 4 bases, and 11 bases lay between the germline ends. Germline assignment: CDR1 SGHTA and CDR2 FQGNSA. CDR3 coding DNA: TGTGCCAGCAGCCGCGGGACAGCAGAGACCCAGTACTTC. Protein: CASSRGTAETQYF.

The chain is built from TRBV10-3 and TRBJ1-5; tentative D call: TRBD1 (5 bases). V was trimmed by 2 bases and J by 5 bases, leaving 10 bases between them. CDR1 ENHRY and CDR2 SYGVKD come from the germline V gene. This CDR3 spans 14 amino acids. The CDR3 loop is CAISEGRADQPQHF. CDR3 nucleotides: TGTGCCATCAGTGAGGGCAGGGCGGATCAGCCCCAGCATTTT.

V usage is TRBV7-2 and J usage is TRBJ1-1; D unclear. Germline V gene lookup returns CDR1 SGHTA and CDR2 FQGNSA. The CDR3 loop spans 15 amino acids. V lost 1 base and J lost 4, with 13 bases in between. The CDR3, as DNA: TGTGCCAGCAGCTTAGTTCTGGCCAAAGGCACTGAAGCTTTCTTT. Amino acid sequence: CASSLVLAKGTEAFF. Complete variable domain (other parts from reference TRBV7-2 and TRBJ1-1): GAGVSQSPSNKVTEKGKDVELRCDPISGHTALYWYRQSLGQGLEFLIYFQGNSAPDKSGLPSDRFSAERTGGSVSTLTIQRTQQEDSAVYLCASSLVLAKGTEAFFGQGTRLTVV.

The CDR3 nucleotides are TGTGCCAGCAGTGTAACTAGCGGGGGTAAAGATACGCAGTATTTT. Protein: CASSVTSGGKDTQYF. The chain joins TRBV27 to TRBJ2-3; 11 positions match TRBD2. This CDR3 contains 15 residues. Germline V gene lookup returns CDR1 MNHEY and CDR2 SMNVEV (reference sequence). With V trimmed by 5 bases and J by 5 bases, 6 bases remained unmatched.

DNA of the CDR3: TGCGCCAGCAGCTTACAATACAGGGAGTACGAGCAGTACTTC. Translating gives CASSLQYREYEQYF. The chain recombines TRBV5-1 with TRBJ2-7; D may be TRBD1 (6 bases). CDR3 size: 14 residues. The V and J ends lost 2 bases and 4 bases respectively, with 13 bases between them. CDR1 and CDR2 from the germline V gene are SGHRS and YFSETQ.

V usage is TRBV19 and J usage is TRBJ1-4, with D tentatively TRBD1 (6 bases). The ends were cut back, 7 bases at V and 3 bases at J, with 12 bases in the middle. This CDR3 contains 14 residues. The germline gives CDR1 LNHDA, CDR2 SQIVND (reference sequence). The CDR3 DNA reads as TGTGCCAGTACCCCCGGGACACCTAATGAAAAACTGTTTTTT. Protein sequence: CASTPGTPNEKLFF.

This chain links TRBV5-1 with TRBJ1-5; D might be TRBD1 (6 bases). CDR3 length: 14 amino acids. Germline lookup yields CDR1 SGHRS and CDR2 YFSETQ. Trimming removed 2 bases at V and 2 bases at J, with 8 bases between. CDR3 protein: CASSLQGGNQPQHF. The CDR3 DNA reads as TGCGCCAGCAGCTTACAGGGAGGCAATCAGCCCCAGCATTTT.

The CDR3 DNA reads TGTGCCAGCAGTGACCCCAGCTTGGGCTATGGCTACACCTTC. Translated: CASSDPSLGYGYTF. This sequence joins TRBV2 and TRBJ1-2; D unresolved. This CDR3 contains 14 residues. Trimming cost V 3 bases and J 4 bases, with 12 bases left between them. Germline V lookup: CDR1 SNHLY, CDR2 FYNNEI.

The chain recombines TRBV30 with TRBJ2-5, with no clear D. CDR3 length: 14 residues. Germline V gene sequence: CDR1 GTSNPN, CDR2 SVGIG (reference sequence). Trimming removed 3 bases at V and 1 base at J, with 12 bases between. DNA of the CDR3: TGTGCCTGGAGCCCCGGGCAGCTCCAAGAGACCCAGTACTTC. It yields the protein CAWSPGQLQETQYF.

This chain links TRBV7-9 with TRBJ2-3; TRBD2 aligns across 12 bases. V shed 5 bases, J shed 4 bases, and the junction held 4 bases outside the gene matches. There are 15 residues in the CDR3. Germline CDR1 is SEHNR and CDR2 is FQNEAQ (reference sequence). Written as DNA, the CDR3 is TGTGCCAGCAGCCCTAGCGGGGGGGCCCCAGATACGCAGTATTTT. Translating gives CASSPSGGAPDTQYF.

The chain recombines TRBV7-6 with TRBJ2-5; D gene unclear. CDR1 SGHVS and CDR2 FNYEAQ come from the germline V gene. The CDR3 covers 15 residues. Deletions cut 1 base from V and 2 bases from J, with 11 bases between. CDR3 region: CASSLDAGWQETQYF. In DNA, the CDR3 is TGTGCCAGCAGCTTAGATGCCGGGTGGCAAGAGACCCAGTACTTC.

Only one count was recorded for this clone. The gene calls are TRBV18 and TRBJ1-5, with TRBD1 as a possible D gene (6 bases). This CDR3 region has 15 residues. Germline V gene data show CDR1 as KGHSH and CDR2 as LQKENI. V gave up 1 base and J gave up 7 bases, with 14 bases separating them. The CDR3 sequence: CASSPLGTGNQPQHF. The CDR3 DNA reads TGTGCCAGCTCACCACTGGGAACAGGGAACCAGCCCCAGCATTTT.

The DNA of the CDR3 is TGTGCCAGCCTCAATTCCGGGACAGGGGTTTATCGGGCTGAAGCTTTCTTT. This sequence encodes CASLNSGTGVYRAEAFF. The V call is TRBV19, the J call TRBJ1-1; 10 nucleotides agree with TRBD1. There are 17 residues in the CDR3. V lost 9 bases, J lost 6 bases, and 19 bases stayed unmatched. CDR1 LNHDA and CDR2 SQIVND come from the germline V gene (reference sequence). Complete variable domain (other parts from reference TRBV19 and TRBJ1-1): DGGITQSPKYLFRKEGQNVTLSCEQNLNHDAMYWYRQDPGQGLRLIYYSQIVNDFQKGDIAEGYSVSREKKESFPLTVTSAQKNPTAFYLCASLNSGTGVYRAEAFFGQGTRLTVV.

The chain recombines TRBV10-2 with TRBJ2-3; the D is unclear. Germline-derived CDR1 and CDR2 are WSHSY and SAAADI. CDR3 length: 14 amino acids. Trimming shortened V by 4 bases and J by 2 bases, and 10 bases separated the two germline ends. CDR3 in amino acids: CASSGERNTDTQYF. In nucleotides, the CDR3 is TGCGCCAGCAGTGGTGAAAGGAACACAGATACGCAGTATTTT.

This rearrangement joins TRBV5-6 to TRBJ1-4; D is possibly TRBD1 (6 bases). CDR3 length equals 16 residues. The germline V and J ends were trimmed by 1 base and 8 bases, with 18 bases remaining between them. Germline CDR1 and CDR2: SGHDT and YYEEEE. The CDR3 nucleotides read TGTGCCAGCAGCTTGTCATGGACAGAGGAACTGGAAAAACTGTTTTTT. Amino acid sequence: CASSLSWTEELEKLFF.

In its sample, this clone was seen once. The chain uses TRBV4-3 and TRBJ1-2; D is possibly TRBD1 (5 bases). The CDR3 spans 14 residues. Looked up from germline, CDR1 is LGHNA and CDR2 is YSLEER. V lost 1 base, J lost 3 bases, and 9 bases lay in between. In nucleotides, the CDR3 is TGCGCCAGCAGCCAAGTCGAGACAGACTATGGCTACACCTTC. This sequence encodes CASSQVETDYGYTF.

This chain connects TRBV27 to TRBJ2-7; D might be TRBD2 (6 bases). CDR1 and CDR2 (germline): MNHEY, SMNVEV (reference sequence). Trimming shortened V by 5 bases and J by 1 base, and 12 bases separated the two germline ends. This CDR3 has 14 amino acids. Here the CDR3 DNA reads TGTGCCAGCAGTCAAAGGCGGGAATCCTACGAGCAGTACTTC. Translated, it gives CASSQRRESYEQYF.

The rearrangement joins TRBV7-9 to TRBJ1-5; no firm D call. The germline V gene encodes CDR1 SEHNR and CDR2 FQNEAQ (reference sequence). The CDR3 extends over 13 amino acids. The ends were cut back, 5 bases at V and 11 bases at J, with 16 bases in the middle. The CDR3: CASSQGSLPTQHF. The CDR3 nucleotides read TGTGCCAGCAGCCAAGGGTCGCTCCCGACCCAGCATTTT.